The T cell receptor beta chain described here comes from a study of blood T cell repertoires in COVID-19. The age range of participants was about 18 to 95 years, with residence in about 25 US areas. Assignments of participants to cohorts depended upon their own reported clinical history. The CDR3 runs 13 residues. Germline values: CDR1 SQVTM, CDR2 ANQGSEA. V was shortened by 7 bases and J by 4 bases, with 16 bases between the two germline ends. Under the authors' procedure: Amplification from reference gene primers served as the basis for estimated nucleated cell counts. The table came from immunoSEQ multiplex PCR; TCRdb's copy has only in-frame clones and leaves some out. D and trimming were read from the DNA, whereas the V and J calls and clone size are those reported in that table. The sample includes roughly 260,000 clones, 80% to 90% of them seen just once.

The chain links TRBV29-1 to TRBJ1-2; D not resolved. The sequence was collected from a woman between 45 and 60 years old who had recovered from COVID-19. What was sequenced was PBMCs or T cells enriched from blood (not recorded which). The CDR3 sequence: CSGQDLAGYGYTF. The CDR3 DNA reads as TGCAGCGGGCAGGATCTAGCGGGCTATGGCTACACCTTC.